This TCR beta chain was recovered during a study of T-cell memory formation after mild COVID-19. Study conclusions and caveats: Some SARS-CoV-2-responding clones were already detected in memory before infection. Day 15 to 85 contractors were CD4/CD8 balanced; later expanders leaned CD4+. Nothing showed for sure that second-wave clones peaking on day 37 were SARS-CoV-2 specific.

Each CDR3 protein is one row after TCRdb ran MiXCR on the 5' RACE reads. Of about 27,000 distinct CDR3 sequences in the sample, 16% are singletons; the top ten hold 1.4%. The CDR3 consists of 13 residues. Germline assignment: CDR1 LNHDA and CDR2 SQIVND (reference sequence). Trimming cost V 8 bases and J 10 bases; bases outside gene matches: 6. Concerning this clonotype: Antigen unknown.

The TCR sequence derives from an adult who had mild COVID-19 (a few samples of this study predate the infection). Cell type and time point are not known. The specimen was PBMCs or a T cell subset sorted from them (not recorded which). The V call is TRBV19, the J call TRBJ2-1, with 12 bases aligning to TRBD1. The CDR3 coding sequence is TGTGCCAGTGTCCCGGGACAGGGGGCCGAGCAGTTCTTC. Amino acids: CASVPGQGAEQFF.